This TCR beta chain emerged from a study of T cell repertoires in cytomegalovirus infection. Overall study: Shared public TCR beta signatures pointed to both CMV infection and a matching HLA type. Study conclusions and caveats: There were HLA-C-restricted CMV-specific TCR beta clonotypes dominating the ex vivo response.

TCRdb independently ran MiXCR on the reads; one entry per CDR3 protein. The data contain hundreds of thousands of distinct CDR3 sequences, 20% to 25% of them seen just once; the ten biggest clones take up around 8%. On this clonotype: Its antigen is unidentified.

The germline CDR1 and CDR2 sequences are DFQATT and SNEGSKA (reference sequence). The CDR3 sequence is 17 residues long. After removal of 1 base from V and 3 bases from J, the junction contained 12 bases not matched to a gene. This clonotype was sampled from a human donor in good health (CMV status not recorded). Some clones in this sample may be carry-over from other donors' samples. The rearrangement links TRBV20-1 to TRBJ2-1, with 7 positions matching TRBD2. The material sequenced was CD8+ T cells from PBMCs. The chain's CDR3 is CSARGPFRGEFYNEQFF. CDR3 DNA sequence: TGCAGTGCTAGAGGTCCTTTCCGGGGGGAGTTCTACAATGAGCAGTTCTTC.